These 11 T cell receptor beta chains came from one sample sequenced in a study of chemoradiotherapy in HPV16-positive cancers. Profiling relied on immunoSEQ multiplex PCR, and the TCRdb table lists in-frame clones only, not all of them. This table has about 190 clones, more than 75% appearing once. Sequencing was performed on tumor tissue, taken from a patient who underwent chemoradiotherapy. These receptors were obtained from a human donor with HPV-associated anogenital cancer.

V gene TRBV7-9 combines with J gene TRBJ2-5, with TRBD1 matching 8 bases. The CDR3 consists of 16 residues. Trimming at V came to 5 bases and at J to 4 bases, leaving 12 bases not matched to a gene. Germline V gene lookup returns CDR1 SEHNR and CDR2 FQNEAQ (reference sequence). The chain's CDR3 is CASSPLRTGIGETQYF. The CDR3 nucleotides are TGTGCCAGCAGCCCGCTTCGGACAGGGATAGGAGAGACCCAGTACTTC.

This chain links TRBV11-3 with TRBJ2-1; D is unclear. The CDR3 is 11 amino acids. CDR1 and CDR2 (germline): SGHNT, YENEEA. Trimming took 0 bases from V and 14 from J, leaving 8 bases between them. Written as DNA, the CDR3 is TGTGCCAGCAGCTTAGATTCTAGAAAGTTCTTC. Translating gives CASSLDSRKFF.

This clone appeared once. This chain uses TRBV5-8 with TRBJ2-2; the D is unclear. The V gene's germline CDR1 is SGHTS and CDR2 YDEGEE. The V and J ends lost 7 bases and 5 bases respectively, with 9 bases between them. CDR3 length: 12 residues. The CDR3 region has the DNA TGTGCCAGCGAGAGGTGGACCGGGGAGCTGTTTTTT. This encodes CASERWTGELFF. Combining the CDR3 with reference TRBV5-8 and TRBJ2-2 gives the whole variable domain EAGVTQSPTHLIKTRGQQATLRCSPISGHTSVYWYQQALGLGLQFLLWYDEGEERNRGNFPPRFSGRQFPNYSSELNVNALELEDSALYLCASERWTGELFFGEGSRLTVL.

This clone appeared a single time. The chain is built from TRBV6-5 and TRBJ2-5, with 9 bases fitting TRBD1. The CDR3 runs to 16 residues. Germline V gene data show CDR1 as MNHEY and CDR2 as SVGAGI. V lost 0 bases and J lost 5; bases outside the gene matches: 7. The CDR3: CASSYSRDRVGETQYF. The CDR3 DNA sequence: TGTGCCAGCAGTTACTCGAGGGACAGGGTAGGCGAGACCCAGTACTTC.

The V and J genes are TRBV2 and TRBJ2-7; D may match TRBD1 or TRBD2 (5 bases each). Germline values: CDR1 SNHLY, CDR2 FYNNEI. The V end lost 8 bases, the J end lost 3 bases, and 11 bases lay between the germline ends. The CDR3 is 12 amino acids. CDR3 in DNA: TGTGCCAGCCAGGGACGGTACTACGAGCAGTACTTC. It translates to CASQGRYYEQYF. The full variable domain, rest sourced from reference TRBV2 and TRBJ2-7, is EPEVTQTPSHQVTQMGQEVILRCVPISNHLYFYWYRQILGQKVEFLVSFYNNEISEKSEIFDDQFSVERPDGSNFTLKIRSTKLEDSAMYFCASQGRYYEQYFGPGTRLTVT.

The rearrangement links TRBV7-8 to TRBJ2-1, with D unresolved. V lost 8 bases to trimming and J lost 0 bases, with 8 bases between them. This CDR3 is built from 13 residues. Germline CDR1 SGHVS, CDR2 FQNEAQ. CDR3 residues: CASVSSSYNEQFF. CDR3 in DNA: TGTGCCAGCGTTTCAAGCTCCTACAATGAGCAGTTCTTC.

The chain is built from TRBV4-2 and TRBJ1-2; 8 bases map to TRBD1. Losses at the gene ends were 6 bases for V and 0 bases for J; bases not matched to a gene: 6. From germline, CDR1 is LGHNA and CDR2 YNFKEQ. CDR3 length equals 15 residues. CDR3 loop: CASRPGQGANYGYTF. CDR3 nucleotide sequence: TGTGCCAGCAGACCTGGACAGGGAGCTAACTATGGCTACACCTTC.

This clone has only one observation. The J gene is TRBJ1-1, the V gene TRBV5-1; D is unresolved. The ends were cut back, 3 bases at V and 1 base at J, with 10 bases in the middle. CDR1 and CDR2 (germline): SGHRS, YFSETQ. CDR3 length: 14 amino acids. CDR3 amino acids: CASSSMGSNTEAFF. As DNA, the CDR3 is TGCGCCAGCAGCTCCATGGGCTCGAACACTGAAGCTTTCTTT.

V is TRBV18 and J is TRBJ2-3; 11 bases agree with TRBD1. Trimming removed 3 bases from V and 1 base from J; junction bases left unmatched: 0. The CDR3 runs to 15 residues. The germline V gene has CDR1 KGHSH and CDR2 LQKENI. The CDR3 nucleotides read TGTGCCAGCTCACCGGGACAGGGGGGCACAGATACGCAGTATTTT. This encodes CASSPGQGGTDTQYF.

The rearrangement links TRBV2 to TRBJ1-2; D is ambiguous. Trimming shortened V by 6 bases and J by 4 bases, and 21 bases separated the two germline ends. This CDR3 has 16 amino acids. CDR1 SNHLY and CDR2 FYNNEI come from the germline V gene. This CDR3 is CASRDSLALGGYGYTF. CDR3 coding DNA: TGTGCCAGCAGGGACTCTTTGGCCCTGGGTGGCTATGGCTACACCTTC.

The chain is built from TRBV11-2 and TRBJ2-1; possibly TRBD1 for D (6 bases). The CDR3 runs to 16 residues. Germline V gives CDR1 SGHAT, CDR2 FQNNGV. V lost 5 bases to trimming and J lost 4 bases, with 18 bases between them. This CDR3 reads CASSKGPGHPYNEQFF. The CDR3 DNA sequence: TGTGCCAGCAGCAAAGGTCCGGGACACCCTTACAATGAGCAGTTCTTC. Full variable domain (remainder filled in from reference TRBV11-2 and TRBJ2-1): EAGVAQSPRYKIIEKRQSVAFWCNPISGHATLYWYQQILGQGPKLLIQFQNNGVVDDSQLPKDRFSAERLKGVDSTLKIQPAKLEDSAVYLCASSKGPGHPYNEQFFGPGTRLTVL.